Given below is one T cell receptor beta chain in context. Both 60 Vbeta primers and 13 Jbeta primers went into the PCR. Sequencing was performed with immunoSEQ multiplex PCR; in TCRdb, only in-frame clones are kept and a portion is missing. The sample carries about 140,000 clones, 60% to 80% recorded once. This sample was taken from a study of cytomegalovirus exposure and HLA in healthy donors. Study details: Researchers previously reported finding 117 million unique TCR beta sequences from roughly 170 million T cells.

Trimming removed 1 base from V and 4 bases from J, with 8 bases in between. This CDR3 is built from 14 residues. Germline CDR1 SNHLY, CDR2 FYNNEI. The TCR originated in a female donor in good health and CMV-seronegative. The chain links TRBV2 to TRBJ2-1, with D hard to call. The sequenced material came from PBMCs. As DNA, the CDR3 is TGTGCCAGCAGTGAAGGCCGCGTATACAATGAGCAGTTCTTC. It encodes CASSEGRVYNEQFF. Drawing the rest from reference TRBV2 and TRBJ2-1, the complete variable domain is EPEVTQTPSHQVTQMGQEVILRCVPISNHLYFYWYRQILGQKVEFLVSFYNNEISEKSEIFDDQFSVERPDGSNFTLKIRSTKLEDSAMYFCASSEGRVYNEQFFGPGTRLTVL.